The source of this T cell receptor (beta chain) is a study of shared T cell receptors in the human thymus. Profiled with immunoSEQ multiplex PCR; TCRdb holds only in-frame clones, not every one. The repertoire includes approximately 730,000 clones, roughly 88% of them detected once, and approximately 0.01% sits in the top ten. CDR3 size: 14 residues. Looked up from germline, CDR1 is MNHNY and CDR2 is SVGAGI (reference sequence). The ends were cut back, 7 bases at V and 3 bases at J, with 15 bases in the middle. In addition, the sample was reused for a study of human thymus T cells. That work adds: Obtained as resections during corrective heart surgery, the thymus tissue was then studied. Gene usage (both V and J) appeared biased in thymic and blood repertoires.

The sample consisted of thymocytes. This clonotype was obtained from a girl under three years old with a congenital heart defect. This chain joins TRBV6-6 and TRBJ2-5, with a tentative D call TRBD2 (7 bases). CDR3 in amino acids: CASMGEGGEETQYF. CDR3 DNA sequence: TGTGCCAGCATGGGGGAGGGGGGCGAAGAGACCCAGTACTTC.